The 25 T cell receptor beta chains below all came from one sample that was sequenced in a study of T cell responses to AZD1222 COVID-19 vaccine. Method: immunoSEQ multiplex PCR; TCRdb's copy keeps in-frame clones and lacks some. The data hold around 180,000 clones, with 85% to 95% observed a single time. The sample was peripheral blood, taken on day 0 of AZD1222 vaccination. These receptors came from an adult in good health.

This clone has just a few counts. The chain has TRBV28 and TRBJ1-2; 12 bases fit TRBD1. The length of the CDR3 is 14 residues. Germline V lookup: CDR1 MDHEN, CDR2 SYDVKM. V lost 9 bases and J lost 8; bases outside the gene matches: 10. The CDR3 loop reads CASYTGQGAFGYTF. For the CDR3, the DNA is TGTGCCAGTTATACGGGACAGGGGGCGTTCGGCTACACCTTC.

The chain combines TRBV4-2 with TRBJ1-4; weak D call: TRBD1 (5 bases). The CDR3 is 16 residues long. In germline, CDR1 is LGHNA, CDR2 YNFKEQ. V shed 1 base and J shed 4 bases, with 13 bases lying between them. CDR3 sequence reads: CASSQGGRAINEKLFF. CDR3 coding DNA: TGTGCCAGCAGCCAAGGGGGACGTGCGATTAATGAAAAACTGTTTTTT.

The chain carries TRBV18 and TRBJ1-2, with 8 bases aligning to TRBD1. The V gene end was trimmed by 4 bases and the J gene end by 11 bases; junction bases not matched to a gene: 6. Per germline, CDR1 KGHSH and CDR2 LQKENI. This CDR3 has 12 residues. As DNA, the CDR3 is TGTGCCAGCTCACAATTCGGACAGGGATACACCTTC. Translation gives CASSQFGQGYTF.

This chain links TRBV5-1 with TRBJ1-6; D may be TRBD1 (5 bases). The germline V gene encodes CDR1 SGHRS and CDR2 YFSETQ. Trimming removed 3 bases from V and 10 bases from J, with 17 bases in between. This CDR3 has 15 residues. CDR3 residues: CASSSSGRELSPLHF. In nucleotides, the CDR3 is TGCGCCAGCAGCTCATCCGGCAGGGAGCTGTCACCCCTCCACTTT.

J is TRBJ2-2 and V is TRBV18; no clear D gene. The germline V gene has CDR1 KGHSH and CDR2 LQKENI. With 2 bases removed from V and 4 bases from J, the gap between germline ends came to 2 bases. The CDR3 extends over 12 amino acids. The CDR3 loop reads CASSPGTGELFF. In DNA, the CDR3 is TGTGCCAGCTCACCAGGCACCGGGGAGCTGTTTTTT.

The CDR3 spells CASAPPVYNEQFF. In DNA, the CDR3 is TGTGCCAGCGCCCCCCCAGTTTACAATGAGCAGTTCTTC. This chain joins TRBV18 and TRBJ2-1; D not certain. The CDR3 consists of 13 residues. Germline V gene lookup returns CDR1 KGHSH and CDR2 LQKENI. V was pared by 8 bases and J by 4 bases, with 12 bases between.

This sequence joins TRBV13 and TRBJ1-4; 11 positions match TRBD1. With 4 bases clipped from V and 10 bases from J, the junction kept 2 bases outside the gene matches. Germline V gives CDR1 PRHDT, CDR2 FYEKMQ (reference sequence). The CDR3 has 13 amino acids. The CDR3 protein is CASSSGTGGKLFF. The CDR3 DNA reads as TGTGCCAGCAGCTCGGGGACAGGGGGAAAACTGTTTTTT.

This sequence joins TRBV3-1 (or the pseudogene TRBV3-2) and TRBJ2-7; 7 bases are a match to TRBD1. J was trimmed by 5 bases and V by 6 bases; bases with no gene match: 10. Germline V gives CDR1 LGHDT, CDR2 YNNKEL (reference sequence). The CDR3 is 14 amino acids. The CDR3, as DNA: TGTGCCAGCAGTAGACAGGGCCTTGGGGACGAGCAGTACTTC. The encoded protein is CASSRQGLGDEQYF.

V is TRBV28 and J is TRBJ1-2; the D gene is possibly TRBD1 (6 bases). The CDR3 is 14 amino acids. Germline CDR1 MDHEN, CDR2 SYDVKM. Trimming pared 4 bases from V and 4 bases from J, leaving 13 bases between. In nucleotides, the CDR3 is TGTGCCAGCAGTTCCCCAGGGGTTGGCTATGGCTACACCTTC. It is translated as CASSSPGVGYGYTF.

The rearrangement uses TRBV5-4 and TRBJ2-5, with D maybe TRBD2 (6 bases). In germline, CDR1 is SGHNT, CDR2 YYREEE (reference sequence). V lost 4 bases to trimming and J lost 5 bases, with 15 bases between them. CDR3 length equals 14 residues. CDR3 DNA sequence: TGTGCCAGCAGCCCCGGCGGGGAGGTGGAGACCCAGTACTTC. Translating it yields CASSPGGEVETQYF.

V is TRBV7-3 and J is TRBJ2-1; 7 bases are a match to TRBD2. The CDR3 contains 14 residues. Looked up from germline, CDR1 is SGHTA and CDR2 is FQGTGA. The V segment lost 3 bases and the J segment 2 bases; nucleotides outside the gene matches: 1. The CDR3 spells CASSFGGAYNEQFF. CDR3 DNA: TGTGCCAGCAGCTTTGGGGGGGCCTACAATGAGCAGTTCTTC.

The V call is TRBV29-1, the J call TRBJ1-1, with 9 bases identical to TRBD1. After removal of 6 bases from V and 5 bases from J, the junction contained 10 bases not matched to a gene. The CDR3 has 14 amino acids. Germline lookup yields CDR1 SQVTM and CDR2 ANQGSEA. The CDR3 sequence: CSVRQGGDRTEAFF. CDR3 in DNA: TGCAGCGTCCGACAGGGGGGAGATAGGACTGAAGCTTTCTTT.

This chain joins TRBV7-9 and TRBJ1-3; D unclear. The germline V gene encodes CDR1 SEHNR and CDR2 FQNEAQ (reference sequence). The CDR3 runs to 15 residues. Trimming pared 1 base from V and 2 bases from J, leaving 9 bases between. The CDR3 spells CASSLERVPGNTIYF. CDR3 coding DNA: TGTGCCAGCAGCTTAGAGAGGGTTCCTGGAAACACCATATATTTT.

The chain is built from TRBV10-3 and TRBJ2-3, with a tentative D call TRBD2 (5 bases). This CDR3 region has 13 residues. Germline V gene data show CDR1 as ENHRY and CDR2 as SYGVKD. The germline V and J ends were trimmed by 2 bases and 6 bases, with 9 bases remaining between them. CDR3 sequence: CAISEGSKDTQYF. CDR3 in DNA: TGTGCCATCAGTGAGGGGAGCAAGGATACGCAGTATTTT.

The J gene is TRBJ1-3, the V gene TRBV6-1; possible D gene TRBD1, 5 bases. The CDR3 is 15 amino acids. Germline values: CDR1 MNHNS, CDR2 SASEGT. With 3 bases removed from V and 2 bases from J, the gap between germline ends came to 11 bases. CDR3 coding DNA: TGTGCCAGCAGTGAGCTAGACAGTCCTGGAAACACCATATATTTT. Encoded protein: CASSELDSPGNTIYF.

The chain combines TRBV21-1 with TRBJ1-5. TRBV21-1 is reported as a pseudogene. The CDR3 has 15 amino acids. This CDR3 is CASPAMEGSNQPQHF. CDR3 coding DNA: TGTGCCAGCCCTGCCATGGAGGGTAGCAATCAGCCCCAGCATTTT.

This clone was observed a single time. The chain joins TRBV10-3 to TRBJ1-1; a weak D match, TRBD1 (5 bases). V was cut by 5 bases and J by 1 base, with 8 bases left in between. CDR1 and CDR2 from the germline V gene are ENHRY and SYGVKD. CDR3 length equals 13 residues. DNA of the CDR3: TGTGCCATCAGTAGGGACGGGAACACTGAAGCTTTCTTT. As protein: CAISRDGNTEAFF.

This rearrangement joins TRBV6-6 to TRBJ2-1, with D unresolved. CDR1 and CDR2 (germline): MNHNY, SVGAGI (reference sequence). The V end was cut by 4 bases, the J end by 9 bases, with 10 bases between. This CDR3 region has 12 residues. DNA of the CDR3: TGTGCCAGCAGTTTAATGGCAAGTGAGCAGTTCTTC. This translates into CASSLMASEQFF.

This CDR3 is CASTTPTLATEAFF. In DNA form, the CDR3 reads TGTGCCAGCACCACCCCGACGCTGGCCACTGAAGCTTTCTTT. This chain joins TRBV6-5 and TRBJ1-1; D is ambiguous. Looked up from germline, CDR1 is MNHEY and CDR2 is SVGAGI. The CDR3 loop spans 14 amino acids. V was trimmed by 7 bases and J by 4 bases, leaving 16 bases between them.

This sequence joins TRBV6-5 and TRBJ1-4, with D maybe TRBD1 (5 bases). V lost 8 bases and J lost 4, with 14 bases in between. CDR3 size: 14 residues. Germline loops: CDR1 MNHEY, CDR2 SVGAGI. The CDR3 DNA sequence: TGTGCCAGCGGGGCTGGGGCCAGTAATGAAAAACTGTTTTTT. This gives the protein CASGAGASNEKLFF.

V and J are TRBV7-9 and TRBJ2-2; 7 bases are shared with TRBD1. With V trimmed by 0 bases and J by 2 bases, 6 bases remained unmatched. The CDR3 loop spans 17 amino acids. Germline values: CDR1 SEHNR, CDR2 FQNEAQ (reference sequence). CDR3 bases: TGTGCCAGCAGCTTAGCGAGGACAGGCGTAAACACCGGGGAGCTGTTTTTT. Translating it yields CASSLARTGVNTGELFF.

Here the CDR3 reads CASSLGQGGVDEQYF. The CDR3 nucleotides are TGCGCCAGCAGCTTGGGACAGGGTGGCGTGGACGAGCAGTACTTC. The chain carries TRBV5-1 and TRBJ2-7; TRBD1 agrees at 7 bases. Germline assignment: CDR1 SGHRS and CDR2 YFSETQ. The CDR3 covers 15 residues. After removal of 0 bases from V and 5 bases from J, the junction contained 8 bases not matched to a gene.

The CDR3 region has the DNA TGTGCCAGTAGTTCCTCGACAGGGAGGACGTTTTTATATGGCTACACCTTC. As protein: CASSSSTGRTFLYGYTF. The rearrangement uses TRBV19 and TRBJ1-2, with 7 nucleotides matching TRBD1. Germline V gene lookup returns CDR1 LNHDA and CDR2 SQIVND (reference sequence). Trimming at V came to 5 bases and at J to 5 bases, leaving 17 bases not matched to a gene. The CDR3 spans 17 residues.

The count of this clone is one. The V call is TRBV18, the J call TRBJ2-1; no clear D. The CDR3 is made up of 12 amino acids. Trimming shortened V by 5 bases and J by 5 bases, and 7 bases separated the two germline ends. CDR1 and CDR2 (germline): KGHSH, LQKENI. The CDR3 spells CASSLVDNEQFF. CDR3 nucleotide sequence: TGTGCCAGCTCATTGGTCGACAATGAGCAGTTCTTC.

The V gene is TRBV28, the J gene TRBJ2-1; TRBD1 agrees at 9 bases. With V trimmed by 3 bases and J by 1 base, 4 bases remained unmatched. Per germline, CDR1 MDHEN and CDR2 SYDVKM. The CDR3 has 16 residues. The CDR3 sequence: CASSFAGQGSYNEQFF. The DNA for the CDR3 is TGTGCCAGCAGTTTCGCGGGACAGGGTTCCTACAATGAGCAGTTCTTC.